This is a list of T cell receptor beta chains from one sample in a study of blood T cells in healthy people across ages. Via MiXCR, TCRdb re-called the 5' RACE reads, giving one row per CDR3 protein. The table has about 730,000 distinct CDR3 sequences, roughly 47% seen once. The sequenced material came from blood. Receptor source: a woman in her fifties or sixties in good health. CDR3s include the opening cysteine and the closing phenylalanine or tryptophan. The D gene is left open where the match is weak. Expanded clones are given a class, and other clones once, few, many or no size at all.

CDR3 DNA	CDR3 protein	V gene	D gene	clone size	J gene
TGTGCCAGCAGTCAATGGGGCCCAGAGACCCAGTACTTC	CASSQWGPETQYF	TRBV7-9	NA	few	TRBJ2-5
TGTGCCATCCGGGACAGGGTAAATCAGCCCCAGCATTTT	CAIRDRVNQPQHF	TRBV10-3	TRBD1	few	TRBJ1-5
TGTGCCAGCAGCTTAACAGGGCCTCAACAGGATTTGAACACTGAAGCTTTCTTT	CASSLTGPQQDLNTEAFF	TRBV7-2	NA	many	TRBJ1-1
TGTGCCATCAGGACAGAGCGCTACACCTTC	CAIRTERYTF	TRBV10-3	NA	few	TRBJ1-2
TGTGCCAGCAGCCAAGACCCCGGGGACAATGAGCAGTTCTTC	CASSQDPGDNEQFF	TRBV4-2	NA	many	TRBJ2-1
TGTGCCAGCAGCCCATCACAGGGGGCAGGCTACTATGGCTACACCTTC	CASSPSQGAGYYGYTF	TRBV4-2	TRBD1	few	TRBJ1-2
TGCAGTGCCAAGGGGTTGCCACCATACAATGAGCAGTTCTTC	CSAKGLPPYNEQFF	TRBV20-1	NA	NA	TRBJ2-1
TGTGCCAGCAGTGGGGAAGGAAATTCACCCCTCCACTTT	CASSGEGNSPLHF	TRBV7-9	NA	few	TRBJ1-6
TGCACCAGCAGCTTGGAGCTATCGGGCAGGAGGAGAGGTGATGAGCAGTTCTTC	CTSSLELSGRRRGDEQFF	TRBV5-1	NA	once	TRBJ2-1
TGCAGTGGCACCCTAGCGGGGGCCTCCTACGAGCAGTACTTC	CSGTLAGASYEQYF	TRBV20-1	TRBD2	NA	TRBJ2-7
TGTGCCAGCAGCACCGGGACAGGAGTAGTCTACGAGCAGTACTTC	CASSTGTGVVYEQYF	TRBV13	TRBD1	many	TRBJ2-7
TGCAGTGCTAGGGTGGTAGAGGGAGGGTACTACAATGAGCAGTACTTC	CSARVVEGGYYNEQYF	TRBV20-1	TRBD2	NA	TRBJ2-5
TGTGCCATCAGGGAAGCCCCGGGAGAAGAGACCCAGTACTTC	CAIREAPGEETQYF	TRBV10-3	NA	few	TRBJ2-5
TGTGCCAGCACCTATAGGGGGGGGCCCTACAATGAGCAGTTCTTC	CASTYRGGPYNEQFF	TRBV6-2/TRBV6-3	NA	NA	TRBJ2-1
TGCAGTGTTAGAGATCAGGGGCAGGGCACAGATACGCAGTATTTT	CSVRDQGQGTDTQYF	TRBV20-1	NA	NA	TRBJ2-3
TGTGCCAGCATTGACGGGGGCATAGGGGGCTACACCTTC	CASIDGGIGGYTF	TRBV6-6	NA	NA	TRBJ1-2
TGCGCCGGCAGCCAGACAGGGGGAACTCACAATGAGCAGTTCTTC	CAGSQTGGTHNEQFF	TRBV5-1	TRBD1	NA	TRBJ2-1
TGTGCCAGCAAGACTAGCGGGAGGGTAGGGCCCCAGTACTTC	CASKTSGRVGPQYF	TRBV12-3/TRBV12-4	TRBD2	NA	TRBJ2-7
TGTGCCAGCAGCGGGCGGGACAAAACCTACGAGCAGTACTTC	CASSGRDKTYEQYF	TRBV9	NA	NA	TRBJ2-7
TGTGCCAGCAGCCAGCGCGAAAACAGGGAAGATCTGTCTGGGGCCAACGTCCTGACTTTC	CASSQRENREDLSGANVLTF	TRBV3-1	NA	NA	TRBJ2-6
TGTGCCAGCAGCATGACTAGGGACACCGGGGAGCTGTTTTTT	CASSMTRDTGELFF	TRBV7-2	NA	NA	TRBJ2-2
TGTGCCAGCAGACGGGTCCTCCACTACGAGCAGTACTTC	CASRRVLHYEQYF	TRBV6-5	NA	few	TRBJ2-7
TGTGCTAGTGGGGCGGGACTAGAGTCAGATACGCAGTATTTT	CASGAGLESDTQYF	TRBV12-5	TRBD2	NA	TRBJ2-3
TGTGCCAGCTCACCACCGTGGGAGGAGAACGAGCAGTACTTC	CASSPPWEENEQYF	TRBV18	NA	NA	TRBJ2-7
TGCAGTGCTAGAGACAGACTAGCGGGGGGCAATGAGCAGTTCTTC	CSARDRLAGGNEQFF	TRBV20-1	TRBD2	few	TRBJ2-1
TGTGCTAGCAGCCCCACTAGCGTAAGCTCCTACAATGAGCAGTTCTTC	CASSPTSVSSYNEQFF	TRBV7-3	TRBD2	NA	TRBJ2-1
TGTGCCAGCTCACCAGAATCTGAGCAGTTCTTC	CASSPESEQFF	TRBV18	NA	few	TRBJ2-1
TGTGCCAGCAGCTTAGAAACTACAGGGTACTATGGCTACACCTTC	CASSLETTGYYGYTF	TRBV7-8	NA	once	TRBJ1-2
TGTGCCATCAGCGAAACAGGGGCAGGTACTGAAGCTTTCTTT	CAISETGAGTEAFF	TRBV10-3	TRBD1	NA	TRBJ1-1